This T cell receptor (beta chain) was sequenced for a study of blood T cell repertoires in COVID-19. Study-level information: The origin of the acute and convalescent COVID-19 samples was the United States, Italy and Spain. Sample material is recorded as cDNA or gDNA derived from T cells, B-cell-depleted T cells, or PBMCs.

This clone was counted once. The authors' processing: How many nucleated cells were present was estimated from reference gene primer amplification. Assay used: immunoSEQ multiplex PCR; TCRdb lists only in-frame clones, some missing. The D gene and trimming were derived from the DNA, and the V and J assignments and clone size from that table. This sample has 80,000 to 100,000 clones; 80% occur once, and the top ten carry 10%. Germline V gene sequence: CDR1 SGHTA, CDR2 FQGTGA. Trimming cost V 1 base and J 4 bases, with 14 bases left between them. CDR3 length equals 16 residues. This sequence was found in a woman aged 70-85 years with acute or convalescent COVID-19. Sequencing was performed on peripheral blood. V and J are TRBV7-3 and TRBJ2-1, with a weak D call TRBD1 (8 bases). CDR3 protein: CASSLIGGTGYNEQFF. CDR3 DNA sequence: TGTGCCAGCAGCTTAATCGGGGGGACAGGTTACAATGAGCAGTTCTTC.